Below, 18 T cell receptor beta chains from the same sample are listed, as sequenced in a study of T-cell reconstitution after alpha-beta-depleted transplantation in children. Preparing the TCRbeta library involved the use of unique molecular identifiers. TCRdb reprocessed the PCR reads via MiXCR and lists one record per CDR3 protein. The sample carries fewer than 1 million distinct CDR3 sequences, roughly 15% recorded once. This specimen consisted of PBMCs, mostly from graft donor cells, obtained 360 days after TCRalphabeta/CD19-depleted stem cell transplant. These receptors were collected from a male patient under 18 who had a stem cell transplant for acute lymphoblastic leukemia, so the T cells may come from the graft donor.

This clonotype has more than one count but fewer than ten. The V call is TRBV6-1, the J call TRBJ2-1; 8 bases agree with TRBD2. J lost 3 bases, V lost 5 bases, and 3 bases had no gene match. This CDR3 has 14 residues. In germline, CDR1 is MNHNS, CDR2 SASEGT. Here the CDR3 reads CASSQRGIYNEQFF. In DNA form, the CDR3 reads TGTGCCAGCAGTCAGCGGGGGATCTACAATGAGCAGTTCTTC.

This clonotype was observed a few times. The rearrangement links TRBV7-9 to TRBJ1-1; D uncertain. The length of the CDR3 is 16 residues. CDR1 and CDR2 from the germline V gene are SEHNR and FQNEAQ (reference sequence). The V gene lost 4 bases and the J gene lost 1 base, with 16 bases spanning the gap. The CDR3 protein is CASSSQEEVRNTEAFF. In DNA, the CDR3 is TGTGCCAGCAGCTCCCAGGAAGAGGTAAGGAACACTGAAGCTTTCTTT.

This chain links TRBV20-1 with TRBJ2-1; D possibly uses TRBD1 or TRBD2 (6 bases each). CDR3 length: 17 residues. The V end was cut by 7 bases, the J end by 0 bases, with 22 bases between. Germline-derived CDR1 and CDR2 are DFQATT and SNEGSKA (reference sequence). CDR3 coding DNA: TGCAGTGTTAATAGGGGGGTTGGAGACTTCTCCTACAATGAGCAGTTCTTC. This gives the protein CSVNRGVGDFSYNEQFF.

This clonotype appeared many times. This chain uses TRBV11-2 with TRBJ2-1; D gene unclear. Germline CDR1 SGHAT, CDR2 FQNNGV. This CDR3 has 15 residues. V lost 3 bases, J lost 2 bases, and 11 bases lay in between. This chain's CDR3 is CASSFNTATYNEQFF. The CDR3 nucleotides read TGTGCCAGCAGCTTCAACACGGCTACCTACAATGAGCAGTTCTTC.

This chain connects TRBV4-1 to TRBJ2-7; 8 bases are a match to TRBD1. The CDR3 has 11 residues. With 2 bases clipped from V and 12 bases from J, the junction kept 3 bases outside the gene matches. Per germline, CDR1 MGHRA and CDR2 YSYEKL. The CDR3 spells CASSQKDRVYF. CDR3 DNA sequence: TGCGCCAGCAGCCAAAAGGACAGGGTGTACTTC.

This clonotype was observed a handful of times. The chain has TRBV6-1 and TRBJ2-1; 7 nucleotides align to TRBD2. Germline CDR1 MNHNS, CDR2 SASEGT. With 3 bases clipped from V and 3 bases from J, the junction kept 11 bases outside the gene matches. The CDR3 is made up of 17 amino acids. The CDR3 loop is CASSDPMPGGLYNEQFF. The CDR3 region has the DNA TGTGCCAGCAGTGACCCTATGCCGGGAGGCCTCTACAATGAGCAGTTCTTC.

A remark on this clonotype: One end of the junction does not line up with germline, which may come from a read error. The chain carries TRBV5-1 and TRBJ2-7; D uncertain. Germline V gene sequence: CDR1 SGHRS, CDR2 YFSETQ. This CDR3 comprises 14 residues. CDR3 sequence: CASSLGSGNYERYF. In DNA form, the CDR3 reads TGCGCCAGCAGCTTGGGCTCTGGAAACTACGAGCGGTACTTC.

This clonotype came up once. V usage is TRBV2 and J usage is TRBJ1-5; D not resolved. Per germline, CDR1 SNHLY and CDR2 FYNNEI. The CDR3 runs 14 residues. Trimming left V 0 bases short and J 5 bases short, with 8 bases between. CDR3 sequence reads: CASSEAREDQPQHF. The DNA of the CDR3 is TGTGCCAGCAGTGAAGCTAGGGAGGATCAGCCCCAGCATTTT.

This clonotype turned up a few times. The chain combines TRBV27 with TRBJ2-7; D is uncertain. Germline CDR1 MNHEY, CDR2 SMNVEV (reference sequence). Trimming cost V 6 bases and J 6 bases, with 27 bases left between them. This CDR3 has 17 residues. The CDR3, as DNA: TGTGCCAGCAGACTAACACGACAAGGCAGTTCCCATGCCGAGCAGTACTTC. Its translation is CASRLTRQGSSHAEQYF.

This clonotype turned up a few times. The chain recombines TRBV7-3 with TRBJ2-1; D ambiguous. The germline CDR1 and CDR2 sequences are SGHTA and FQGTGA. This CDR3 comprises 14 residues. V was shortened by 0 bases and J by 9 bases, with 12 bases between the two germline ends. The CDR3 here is CASSLTHIVGEQFF. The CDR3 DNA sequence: TGTGCCAGCAGCTTAACCCACATAGTTGGTGAGCAGTTCTTC.

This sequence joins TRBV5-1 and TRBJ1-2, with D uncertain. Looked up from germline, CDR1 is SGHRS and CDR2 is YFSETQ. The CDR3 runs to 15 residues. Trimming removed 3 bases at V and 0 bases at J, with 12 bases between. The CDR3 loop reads CASSSDQLANYGYTF. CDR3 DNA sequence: TGCGCCAGCAGCTCGGACCAGTTAGCTAACTATGGCTACACCTTC. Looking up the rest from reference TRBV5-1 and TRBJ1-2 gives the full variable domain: KAGVTQTPRYLIKTRGQQVTLSCSPISGHRSVSWYQQTPGQGLQFLFEYFSETQRNKGNFPGRFSGRQFSNSRSEMNVSTLELGDSALYLCASSSDQLANYGYTFGSGTRLTVV.

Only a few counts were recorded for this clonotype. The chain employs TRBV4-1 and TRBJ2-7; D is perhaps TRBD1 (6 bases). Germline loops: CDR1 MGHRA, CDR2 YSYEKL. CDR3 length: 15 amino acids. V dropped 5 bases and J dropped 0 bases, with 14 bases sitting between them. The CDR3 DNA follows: TGCGCCAGCAGCTATGCCGGGACACTCTCCTACGAGCAGTACTTC. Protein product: CASSYAGTLSYEQYF.

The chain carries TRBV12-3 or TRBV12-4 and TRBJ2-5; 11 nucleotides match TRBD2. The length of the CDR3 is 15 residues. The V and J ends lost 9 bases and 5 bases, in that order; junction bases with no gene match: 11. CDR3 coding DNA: TGTGCCAGTACACCACTAGCGGGAGAGGGGGAGACCCAGTACTTC. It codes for CASTPLAGEGETQYF.

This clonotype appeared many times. CDR3 DNA sequence: TGTGCCAGCAGCTTCGGGGTTCTCTACGAGCAGTACTTC. Translating it yields CASSFGVLYEQYF. The chain recombines TRBV11-2 with TRBJ2-7; D is perhaps TRBD2 (5 bases). With 3 bases removed from V and 3 bases from J, the gap between germline ends came to 9 bases. The CDR3 spans 13 residues. The germline CDR1 and CDR2 sequences are SGHAT and FQNNGV.

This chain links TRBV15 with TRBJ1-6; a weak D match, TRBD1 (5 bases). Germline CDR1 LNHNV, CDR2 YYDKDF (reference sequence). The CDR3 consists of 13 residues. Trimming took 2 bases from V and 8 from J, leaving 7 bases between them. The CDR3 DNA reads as TGTGCCACCAGCAGACAGGGAGATTCACCCCTCCACTTT. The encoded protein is CATSRQGDSPLHF. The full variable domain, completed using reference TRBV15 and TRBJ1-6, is DAMVIQNPRYQVTQFGKPVTLSCSQTLNHNVMYWYQQKSSQAPKLLFHYYDKDFNNEADTPDNFQSRRPNTSFCFLDIRSPGLGDTAMYLCATSRQGDSPLHFGNGTRLTVT.

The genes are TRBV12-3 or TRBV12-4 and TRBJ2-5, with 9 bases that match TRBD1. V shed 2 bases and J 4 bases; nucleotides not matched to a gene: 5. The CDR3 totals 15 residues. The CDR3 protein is CASSLWGTGRETQYF. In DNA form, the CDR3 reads TGTGCCAGCAGTTTATGGGGGACAGGGCGAGAGACCCAGTACTTC.

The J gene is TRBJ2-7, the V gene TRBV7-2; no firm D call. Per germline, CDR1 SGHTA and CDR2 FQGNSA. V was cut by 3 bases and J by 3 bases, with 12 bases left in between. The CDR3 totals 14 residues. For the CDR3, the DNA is TGTGCCAGCAGCTTCCCCCTCCCGAGCTACGAGCAGTACTTC. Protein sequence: CASSFPLPSYEQYF.

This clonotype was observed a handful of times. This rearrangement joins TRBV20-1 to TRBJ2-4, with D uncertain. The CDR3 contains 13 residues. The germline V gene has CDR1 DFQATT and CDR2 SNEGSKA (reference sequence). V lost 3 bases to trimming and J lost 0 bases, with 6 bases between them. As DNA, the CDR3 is TGCAGTGCTAGGGCTACAGCCAAAAACATTCAGTACTTC. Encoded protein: CSARATAKNIQYF.